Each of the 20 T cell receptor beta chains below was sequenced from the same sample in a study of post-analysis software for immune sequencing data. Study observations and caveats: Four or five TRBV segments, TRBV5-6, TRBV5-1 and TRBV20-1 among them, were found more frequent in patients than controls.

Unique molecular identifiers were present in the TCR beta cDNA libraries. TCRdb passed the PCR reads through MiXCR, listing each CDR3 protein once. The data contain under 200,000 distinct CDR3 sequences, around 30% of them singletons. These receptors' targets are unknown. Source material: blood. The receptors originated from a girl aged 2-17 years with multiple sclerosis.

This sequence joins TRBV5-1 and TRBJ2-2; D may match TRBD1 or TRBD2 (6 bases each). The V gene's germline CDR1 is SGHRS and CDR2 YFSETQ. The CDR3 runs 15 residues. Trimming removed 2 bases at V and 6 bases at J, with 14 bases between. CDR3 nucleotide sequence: TGCGCCAGCAGCTTCGGTCACAGGGAGGCCGGGGAGCTGTTTTTT. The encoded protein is CASSFGHREAGELFF. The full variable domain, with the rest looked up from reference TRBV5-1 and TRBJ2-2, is KAGVTQTPRYLIKTRGQQVTLSCSPISGHRSVSWYQQTPGQGLQFLFEYFSETQRNKGNFPGRFSGRQFSNSRSEMNVSTLELGDSALYLCASSFGHREAGELFFGEGSRLTVL.

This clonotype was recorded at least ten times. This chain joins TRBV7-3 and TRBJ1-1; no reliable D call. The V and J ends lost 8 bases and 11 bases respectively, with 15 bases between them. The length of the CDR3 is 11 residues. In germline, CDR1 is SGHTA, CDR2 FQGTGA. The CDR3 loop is CASSAGHEAFF. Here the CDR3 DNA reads TGTGCCAGCTCCGCCGGGCATGAGGCTTTCTTT.

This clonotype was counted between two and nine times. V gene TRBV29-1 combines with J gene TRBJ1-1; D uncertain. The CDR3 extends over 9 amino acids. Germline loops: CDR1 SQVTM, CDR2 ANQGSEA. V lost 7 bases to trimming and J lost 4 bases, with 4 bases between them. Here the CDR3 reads CSGGTEAFF. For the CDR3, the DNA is TGCAGCGGAGGCACTGAAGCTTTCTTT.

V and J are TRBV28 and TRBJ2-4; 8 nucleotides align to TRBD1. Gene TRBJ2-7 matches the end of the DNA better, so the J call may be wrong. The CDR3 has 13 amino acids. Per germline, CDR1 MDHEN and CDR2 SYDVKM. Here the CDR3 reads CASHTTGAGEQYF. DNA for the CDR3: TGTGCCAGCCATACGACAGGGGCCGGCGAGCAGTACTTC.

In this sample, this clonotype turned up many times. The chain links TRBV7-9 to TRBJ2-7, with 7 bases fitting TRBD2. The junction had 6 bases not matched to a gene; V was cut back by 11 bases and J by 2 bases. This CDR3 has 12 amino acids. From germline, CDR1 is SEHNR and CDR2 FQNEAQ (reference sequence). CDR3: CAATGGAYEQYF. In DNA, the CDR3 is TGTGCCGCCACGGGGGGAGCCTACGAGCAGTACTTC.

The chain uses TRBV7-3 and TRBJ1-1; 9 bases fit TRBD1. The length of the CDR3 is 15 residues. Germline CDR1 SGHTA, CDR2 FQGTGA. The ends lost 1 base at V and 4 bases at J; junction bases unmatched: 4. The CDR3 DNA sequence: TGTGCCAGCAGCTTAAACGGACAGGGGCGCACTGAAGCTTTCTTT. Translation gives CASSLNGQGRTEAFF.

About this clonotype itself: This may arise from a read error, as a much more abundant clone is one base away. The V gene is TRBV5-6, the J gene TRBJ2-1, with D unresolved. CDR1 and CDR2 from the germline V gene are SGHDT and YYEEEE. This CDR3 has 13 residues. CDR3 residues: CTSSPLGGNEQFF. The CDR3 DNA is TGTACCAGCAGCCCCCTTGGTGGGAATGAGCAGTTCTTC.

CDR3 sequence reads: CASSLRGCGEAFF. The CDR3 DNA reads as TGTGCCAGCAGTTTAAGGGGTTGTGGCGAAGCTTTCTTT. The rearrangement links TRBV12-3 or TRBV12-4 to TRBJ1-1, with D perhaps TRBD1 (5 bases). V lost 2 bases and J lost 8, with 12 bases in between. This CDR3 region has 13 residues.

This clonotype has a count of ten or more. The CDR3 reads CASSLEFPGTDTQYF. DNA of the CDR3: TGTGCCAGCAGCCTAGAATTTCCTGGAACAGATACGCAGTATTTT. The chain uses TRBV7-3 and TRBJ2-3; D remains unclear. Trimming removed 5 bases from V and 3 bases from J, with 15 bases in between. The CDR3 spans 15 residues. Germline V gene lookup returns CDR1 SGHTA and CDR2 FQGTGA.

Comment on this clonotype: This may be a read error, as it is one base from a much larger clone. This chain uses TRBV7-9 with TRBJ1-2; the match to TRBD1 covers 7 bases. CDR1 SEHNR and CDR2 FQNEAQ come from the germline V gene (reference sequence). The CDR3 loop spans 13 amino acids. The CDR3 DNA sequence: TGTGCCGGCAGCCAGATCGACAGGGAATATTACACCTTC. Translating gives CAGSQIDREYYTF.

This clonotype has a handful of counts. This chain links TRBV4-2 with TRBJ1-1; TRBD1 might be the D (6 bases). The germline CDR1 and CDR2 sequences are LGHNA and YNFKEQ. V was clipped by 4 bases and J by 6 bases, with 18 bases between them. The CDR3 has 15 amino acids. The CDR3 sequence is CASSPLGTQVAEAFF. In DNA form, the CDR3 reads TGTGCCAGCAGCCCCTTGGGGACACAGGTCGCTGAAGCTTTCTTT.

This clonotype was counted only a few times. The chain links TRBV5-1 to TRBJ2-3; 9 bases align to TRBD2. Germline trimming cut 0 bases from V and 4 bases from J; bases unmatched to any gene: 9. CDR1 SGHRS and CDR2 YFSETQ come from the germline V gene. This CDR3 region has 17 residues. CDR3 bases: TGCGCCAGCAGCTTGGCCCAAGCGGGGGGAGGTGCAGATACGCAGTATTTT. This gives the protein CASSLAQAGGGADTQYF.

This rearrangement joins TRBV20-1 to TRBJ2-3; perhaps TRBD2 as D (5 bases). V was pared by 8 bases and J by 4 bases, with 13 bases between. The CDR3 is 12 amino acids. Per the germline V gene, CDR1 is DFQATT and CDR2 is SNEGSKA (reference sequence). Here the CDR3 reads CSRDGWADTQYF. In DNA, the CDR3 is TGCAGTCGGGATGGGTGGGCAGATACGCAGTATTTT.

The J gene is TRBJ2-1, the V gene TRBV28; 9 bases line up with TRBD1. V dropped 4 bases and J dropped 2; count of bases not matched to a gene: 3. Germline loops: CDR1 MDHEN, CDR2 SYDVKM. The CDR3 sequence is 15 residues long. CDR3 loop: CASSSHRGPYNEQFF. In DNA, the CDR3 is TGTGCCAGCAGTTCACACAGGGGGCCCTACAATGAGCAGTTCTTC.

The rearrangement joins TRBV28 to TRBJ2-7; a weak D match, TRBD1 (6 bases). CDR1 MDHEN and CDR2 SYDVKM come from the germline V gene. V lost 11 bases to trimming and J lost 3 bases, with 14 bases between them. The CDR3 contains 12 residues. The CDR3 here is CACWGQVYEQYF. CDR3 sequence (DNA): TGTGCCTGTTGGGGGCAGGTCTACGAGCAGTACTTC.

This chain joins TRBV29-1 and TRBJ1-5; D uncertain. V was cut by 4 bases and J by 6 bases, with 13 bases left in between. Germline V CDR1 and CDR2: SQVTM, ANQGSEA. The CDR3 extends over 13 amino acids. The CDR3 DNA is TGCAGCGTTGCTGGGGAAGGAGGTCAGCCCCAGCATTTT. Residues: CSVAGEGGQPQHF.

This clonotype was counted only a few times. The CDR3 DNA reads TGCGCCAGCAGCTTGTGGGACGTCTACAATGAGCAGTTCTTC. Residues: CASSLWDVYNEQFF. The genes are TRBV5-1 and TRBJ2-1; either TRBD1 or TRBD2 may supply D (5 bases each). Deletions cut 1 base from V and 3 bases from J, with 8 bases between. CDR1 and CDR2 (germline): SGHRS, YFSETQ. The length of the CDR3 is 14 residues.

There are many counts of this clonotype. CDR3 in amino acids: CSASDRSYEQYF. The CDR3 coding sequence is TGCAGTGCTAGCGACAGGTCCTACGAGCAGTACTTC. The chain uses TRBV20-1 and TRBJ2-7; a weak D match, TRBD1 (6 bases). Trimming removed 3 bases from V and 1 base from J, with 7 bases in between. In germline, CDR1 is DFQATT, CDR2 SNEGSKA (reference sequence). The CDR3 sequence is 12 residues long.

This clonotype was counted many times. DNA of the CDR3: TGTGCCAGCAGCACTTACTACGAGCAGTACTTC. It encodes CASSTYYEQYF. This chain uses TRBV7-2 with TRBJ2-7, with D hard to call. CDR3 length: 11 residues. Germline V gene data show CDR1 as SGHTA and CDR2 as FQGNSA. Deletions cut 5 bases from V and 3 bases from J, with 5 bases between.

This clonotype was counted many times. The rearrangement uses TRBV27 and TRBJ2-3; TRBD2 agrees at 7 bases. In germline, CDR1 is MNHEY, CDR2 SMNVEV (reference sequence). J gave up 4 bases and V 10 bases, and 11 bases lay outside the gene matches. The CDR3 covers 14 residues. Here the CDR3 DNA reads TGTGCCACCCACCGGAGGGGAGGGGCAGATACGCAGTATTTT. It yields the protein CATHRRGGADTQYF.